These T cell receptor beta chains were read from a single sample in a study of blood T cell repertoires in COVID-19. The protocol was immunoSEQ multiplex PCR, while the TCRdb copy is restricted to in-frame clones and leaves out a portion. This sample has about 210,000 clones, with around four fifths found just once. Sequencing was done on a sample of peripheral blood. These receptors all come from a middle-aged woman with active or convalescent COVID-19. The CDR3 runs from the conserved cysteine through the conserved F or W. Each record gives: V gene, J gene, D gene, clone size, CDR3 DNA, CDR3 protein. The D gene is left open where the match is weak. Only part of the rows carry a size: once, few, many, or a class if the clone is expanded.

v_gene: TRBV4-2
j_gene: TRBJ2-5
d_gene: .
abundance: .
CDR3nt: TGTGCCAGCAGCCAGCGGGGTGGCCAAGAGACCCAGTACTTC
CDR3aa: CASSQRGGQETQYF

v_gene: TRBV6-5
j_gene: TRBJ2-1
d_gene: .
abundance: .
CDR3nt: TGTGCCAGCAGTCTCTCCCCCTACAATGAGCAGTTCTTC
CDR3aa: CASSLSPYNEQFF

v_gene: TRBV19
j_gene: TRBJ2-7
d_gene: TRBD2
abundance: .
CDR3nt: TGTGCCAGTAGTATGACAGCGGGGGAGACCTACGAGCAGTACTTC
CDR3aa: CASSMTAGETYEQYF

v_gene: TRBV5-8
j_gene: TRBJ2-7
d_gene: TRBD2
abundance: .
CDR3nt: TGTGCCAGCAGACCAGGGACTAGCCTTACCTACGAGCAGTACTTC
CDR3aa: CASRPGTSLTYEQYF

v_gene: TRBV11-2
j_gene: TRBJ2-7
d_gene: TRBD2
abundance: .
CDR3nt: TGTGCCAGCAGCTTAGTACTAGCGGGATCCTACGAGCAGTACTTC
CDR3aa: CASSLVLAGSYEQYF

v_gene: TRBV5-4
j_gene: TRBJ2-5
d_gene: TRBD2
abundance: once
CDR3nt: TGTGCCAGCAGCCCGCCTAGCGGGAGATGGGAGACCCAGTACTTC
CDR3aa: CASSPPSGRWETQYF

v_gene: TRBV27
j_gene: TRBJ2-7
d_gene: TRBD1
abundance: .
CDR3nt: TGTGCCAGCAGTTCTTGGACAGGGACCTACGAGCAGTACTTC
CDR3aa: CASSSWTGTYEQYF

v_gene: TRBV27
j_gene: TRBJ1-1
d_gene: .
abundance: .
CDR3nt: TGTGCCAGCAGCGGGGGGTTTACTGAAGCTTTCTTT
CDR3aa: CASSGGFTEAFF

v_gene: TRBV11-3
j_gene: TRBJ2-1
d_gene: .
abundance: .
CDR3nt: TGTGCCAGCAGTTTAGCAGCAGCGACCAATGAACAGTTCTTC
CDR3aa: CASSLAAATNEQFF

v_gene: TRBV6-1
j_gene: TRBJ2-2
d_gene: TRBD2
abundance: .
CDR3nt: TGTGCCAGCAGTGTCGAACTAGCGGGACTCACCGGGGAGCTGTTTTTT
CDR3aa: CASSVELAGLTGELFF

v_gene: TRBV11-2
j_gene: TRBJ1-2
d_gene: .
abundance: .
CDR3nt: TGTGCCAGCAGCTTATCCAACAGGGTATATGGCTACACCTTC
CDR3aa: CASSLSNRVYGYTF

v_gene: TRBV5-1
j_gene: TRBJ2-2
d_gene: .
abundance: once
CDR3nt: TGCGCCAGCAGCCCCGGGGCCGGGGAGCTGTTTTTT
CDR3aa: CASSPGAGELFF

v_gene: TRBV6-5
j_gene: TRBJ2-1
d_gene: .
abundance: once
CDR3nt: TGTGCCAGCAGTTACTCCGGGAGCTCCTACAATGAGCAGTTCTTC
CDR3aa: CASSYSGSSYNEQFF

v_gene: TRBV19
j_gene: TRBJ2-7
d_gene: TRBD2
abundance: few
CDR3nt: TGTGCCAGTAGCTTCGCCAGCGGGAGTGAATACGAGCAGTACTTC
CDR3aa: CASSFASGSEYEQYF

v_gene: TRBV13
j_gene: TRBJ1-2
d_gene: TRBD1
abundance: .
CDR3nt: TGTGCCAGCAGCTTAGGGACAGGGAGTTTAGGCTACACCTTC
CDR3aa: CASSLGTGSLGYTF

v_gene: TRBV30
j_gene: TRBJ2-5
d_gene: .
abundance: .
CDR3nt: TGTGCCTGGAGGAGGGGGGAGGGGGAGACCCAGTACTTC
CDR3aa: CAWRRGEGETQYF

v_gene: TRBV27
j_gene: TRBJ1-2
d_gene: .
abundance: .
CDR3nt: TGTGCCAGCAGTTTGCACCAGGGGAAATATGGCTACACCTTC
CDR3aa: CASSLHQGKYGYTF

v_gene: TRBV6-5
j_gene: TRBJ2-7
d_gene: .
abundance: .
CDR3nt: TGTGCCAGCAGTTACTCACCCCGGGACTCCTACGAGCAGTACTTC
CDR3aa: CASSYSPRDSYEQYF

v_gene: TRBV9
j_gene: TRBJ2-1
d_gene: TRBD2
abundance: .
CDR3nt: TGTGCCAGCAGCCCCCGGGGGAGGGGTGAGCAGTTCTTC
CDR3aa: CASSPRGRGEQFF

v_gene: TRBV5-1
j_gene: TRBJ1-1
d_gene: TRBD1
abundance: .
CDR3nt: TGCGCCAGCAGCGGGGACAGGGGAGAAGCTTTCTTT
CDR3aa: CASSGDRGEAFF

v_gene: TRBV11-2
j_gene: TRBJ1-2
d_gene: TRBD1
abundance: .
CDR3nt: TGTGCCAGCAGCTACGGGACAGGGGGCTTCTATGGCTACACCTTC
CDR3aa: CASSYGTGGFYGYTF

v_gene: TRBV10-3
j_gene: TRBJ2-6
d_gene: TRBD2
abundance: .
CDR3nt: TGTGCCATCACCGGAGCGGGGGGCGCTGGGGCCAACGTCCTGACTTTC
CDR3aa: CAITGAGGAGANVLTF

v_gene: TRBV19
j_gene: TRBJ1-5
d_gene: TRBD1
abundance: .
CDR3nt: TGTGCCAGCCTAGGGGGCATCTCCCAGCCCCAGCATTTT
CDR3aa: CASLGGISQPQHF

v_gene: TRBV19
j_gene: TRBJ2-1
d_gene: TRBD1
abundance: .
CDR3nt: TGTGCCACCTGGGACAGGGGGAGCGGTGAGCAGTTCTTC
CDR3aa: CATWDRGSGEQFF

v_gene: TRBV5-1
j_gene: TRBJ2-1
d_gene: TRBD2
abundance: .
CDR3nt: TGCGCCAGCAGGGGGGGACTAGCGGAACCCAACAATGAGCAGTTCTTC
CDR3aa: CASRGGLAEPNNEQFF

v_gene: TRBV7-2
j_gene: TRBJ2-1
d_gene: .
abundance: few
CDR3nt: TGTGCCAGCAGCTTAGCCAGGACTAACCCCTACAATGAGCAGTTCTTC
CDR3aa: CASSLARTNPYNEQFF

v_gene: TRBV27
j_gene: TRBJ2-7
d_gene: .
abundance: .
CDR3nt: TGTGCCAGCAGTTTAACCCCGGCAGGGGTATCCTACGAGCAGTACTTC
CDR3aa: CASSLTPAGVSYEQYF

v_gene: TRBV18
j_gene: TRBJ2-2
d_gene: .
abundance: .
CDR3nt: TGTGCCAGCTCAGCCACAGGGAACACCGGGGAGCTGTTTTTT
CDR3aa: CASSATGNTGELFF

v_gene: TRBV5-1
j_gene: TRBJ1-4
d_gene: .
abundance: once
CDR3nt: TGCGCCAGCAGCTTGGTTATGGCGGGGCAGGGTGCTGAAAAACTGTTTTTT
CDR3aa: CASSLVMAGQGAEKLFF

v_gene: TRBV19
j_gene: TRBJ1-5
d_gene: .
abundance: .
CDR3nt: TGTGCCAGTAGTATACCCCGACAGAGCAATCAGCCCCAGCATTTT
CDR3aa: CASSIPRQSNQPQHF

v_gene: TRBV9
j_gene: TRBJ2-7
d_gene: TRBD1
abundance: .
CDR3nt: TGTGCCAGCAGCGTAGCTGGGACAGGGGATACCGAGCAGTACTTC
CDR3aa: CASSVAGTGDTEQYF

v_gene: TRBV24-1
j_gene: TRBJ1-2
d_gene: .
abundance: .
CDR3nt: TGTGCCACCAGTGATCCTCTTGGCGGTAACTATGGCTACACCTTC
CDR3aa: CATSDPLGGNYGYTF

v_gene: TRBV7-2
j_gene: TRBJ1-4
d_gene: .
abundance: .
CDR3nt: TGTGCCAGCAGCTTAGATAGGACACTCGCAACTAATGAAAAACTGTTTTTT
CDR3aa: CASSLDRTLATNEKLFF

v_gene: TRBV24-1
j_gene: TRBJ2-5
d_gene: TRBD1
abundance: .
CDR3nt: TGTGCCACCAGTGATCCGCTCCGACAGGGGGCAAGGGAGACCCAGTACTTC
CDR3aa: CATSDPLRQGARETQYF

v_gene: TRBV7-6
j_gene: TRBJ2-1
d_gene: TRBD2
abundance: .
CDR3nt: TGTGCCAGCAGCTTAAATCTAGCGGCCTACAATGAGCAGTTCTTC
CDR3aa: CASSLNLAAYNEQFF

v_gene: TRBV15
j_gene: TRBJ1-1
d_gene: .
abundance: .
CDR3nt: TGTGCCACCGAAGCAGGGTTCATGAACACTGAAGCTTTCTTT
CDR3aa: CATEAGFMNTEAFF

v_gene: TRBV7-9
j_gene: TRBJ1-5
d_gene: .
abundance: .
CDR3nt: TGTGCCAGCAGCCCAGGTTGGGTGGTCTCAAATCAGCCCCAGCATTTT
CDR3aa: CASSPGWVVSNQPQHF

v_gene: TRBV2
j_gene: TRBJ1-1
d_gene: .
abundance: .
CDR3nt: TGTGCCAGCGAAGGGGTAGCCAACACTGAAGCTTTCTTT
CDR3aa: CASEGVANTEAFF

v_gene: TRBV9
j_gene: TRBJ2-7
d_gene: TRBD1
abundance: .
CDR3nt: TGTGCCAGCAGCCTATACGGCGGGACAGGGGGCGACGAGCAGTACTTC
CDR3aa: CASSLYGGTGGDEQYF

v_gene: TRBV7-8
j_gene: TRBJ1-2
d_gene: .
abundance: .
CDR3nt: TGTGCCAGCAGCCACTCCAGGGGCGCGGGCGGCTACACCTTC
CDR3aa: CASSHSRGAGGYTF

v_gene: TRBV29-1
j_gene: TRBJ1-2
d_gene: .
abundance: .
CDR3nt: TGCAGCGTTGAAGAGCCAGGGAACTATGGCTACACCTTC
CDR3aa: CSVEEPGNYGYTF

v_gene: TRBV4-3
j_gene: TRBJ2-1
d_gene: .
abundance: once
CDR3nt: TGCGCCAGCAGCCACGTAAACAATGAGCAGTTCTTC
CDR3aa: CASSHVNNEQFF

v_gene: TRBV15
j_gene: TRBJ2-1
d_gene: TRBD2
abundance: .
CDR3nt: TGTGCCACCAGCAGAGGACTTAGCGGGAGGGCGAACCCCCATGAGCAGTTCTTC
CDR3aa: CATSRGLSGRANPHEQFF

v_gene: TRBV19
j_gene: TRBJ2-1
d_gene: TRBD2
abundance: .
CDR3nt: TGTGCCAGTAGTATTGGGACTAGCACCAACAATGAGCAGTTCTTC
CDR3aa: CASSIGTSTNNEQFF

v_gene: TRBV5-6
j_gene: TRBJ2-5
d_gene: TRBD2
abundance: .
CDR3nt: TGTGCCAGCAGCTGGATGACTAGCGGGGCGTACCAAGAGACCCAGTACTTC
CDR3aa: CASSWMTSGAYQETQYF